These T cell receptor beta chains were read from a single sample in a study of blood T cells in healthy people across ages. From the 5' RACE reads, TCRdb called clonotypes with MiXCR, one entry per CDR3 protein. The sample has roughly 1.4 million distinct CDR3 sequences, almost 60% seen once. Sequenced input: blood. Source of these receptors: a man aged 18 to 29 in good health. CDR3s include the opening cysteine and the closing phenylalanine or tryptophan. The D gene is left open where the match is weak. Expanded clones are given a class, and other clones once, few, many or no size at all.

CDR3nt,CDR3aa,v_gene,j_gene,d_gene,abundance,len
TGCAGCGTCCAACGCCCAGGGTACTACGAGCAGTACTTC,CSVQRPGYYEQYF,TRBV29-1,TRBJ2-7,NA,NA,13
TGTGCCAGCAGCGGACAGGCGGTCGATTGGAACTATGGCTACACCTTC,CASSGQAVDWNYGYTF,TRBV9,TRBJ1-2,NA,NA,16
TGTGCCAGCAGCTCTGGGACAGGGGTGAGAACTGAAGCTTTCTTT,CASSSGTGVRTEAFF,TRBV7-6,TRBJ1-1,TRBD1,NA,15
TGCGCCAGCAGCTTGGCATCAAACAGGTACGGCAATGAGCAGTTCTTC,CASSLASNRYGNEQFF,TRBV5-1,TRBJ2-1,NA,NA,16
TGCAGTGCTAGGAGCAGAGTCGAACACATAGGAGGCTACACCTTC,CSARSRVEHIGGYTF,TRBV20-1,TRBJ1-2,NA,NA,15
TGTGCCAGCAGTGGTCCAGAATCCTATAATTCACCCCTCCACTTT,CASSGPESYNSPLHF,TRBV25-1,TRBJ1-6,NA,NA,15
TGTGCCAGCAGTGCTACGGGGGGGTGGACCCAGTACTTC,CASSATGGWTQYF,TRBV12-3/TRBV12-4,TRBJ2-5,TRBD2,NA,13
TGTGCCAGCAGCCAGACGAGGGCCGACGACTACAATGAGCAGTTCTTC,CASSQTRADDYNEQFF,TRBV3-1,TRBJ2-1,NA,few,16
TGTGCCAGCAGTTTAACCCCACCCAGGACAGGGGGCCAAGATGAGCAGTTCTTC,CASSLTPPRTGGQDEQFF,TRBV6-6,TRBJ2-1,TRBD1,NA,18
TGTGCCAGCAGTTTGAAGGTGTTCGGAAATGAAGCTTTCTTT,CASSLKVFGNEAFF,TRBV12-3/TRBV12-4,TRBJ1-1,NA,few,14
TGCGCCAGCAGCCAAGAGGCGAACGACGGGATGTACACAGGGGGCATCTACACCTTC,CASSQEANDGMYTGGIYTF,TRBV4-1,TRBJ1-2,TRBD1,NA,19
TGTGCCAGCAGCTTACACGAGTACAATGAGCAGTTCTTC,CASSLHEYNEQFF,TRBV7-9,TRBJ2-1,NA,NA,13
TGTGCCAGCAGCTCCCCTTTCGCCCAAGAGACCCAGTACTTC,CASSSPFAQETQYF,TRBV7-9,TRBJ2-5,NA,NA,14
TGTGCCAGCAGCCACTCAGACAGGTTCTACTATGGCTACACCTTC,CASSHSDRFYYGYTF,TRBV3-1,TRBJ1-2,NA,NA,15
TGTGCCAGCAGTGAAAGCGGGGGGGCTCGCACAGATACGCAGTATTTT,CASSESGGARTDTQYF,TRBV25-1,TRBJ2-3,TRBD2,NA,16
TGTGCCAGGGGGGGAAGGAGTCATCGGTACGAGCAGTACTTC,CARGGRSHRYEQYF,TRBV21-1,TRBJ2-7,NA,few,14
TGTGCCAGCAGCCAAGATGATTATTCGGAAGCTTTCTTT,CASSQDDYSEAFF,TRBV4-2,TRBJ1-1,NA,NA,13
TGTGCCAGCAGCTTACTCGACCAGCCCCAGCATTTT,CASSLLDQPQHF,TRBV7-2,TRBJ1-5,NA,NA,12
TGTGCCAGCAGCTCGCCAACAGGGGTCTCCTACGAGCAGTACTTC,CASSSPTGVSYEQYF,TRBV5-6,TRBJ2-7,TRBD1,NA,15
TGTGCCAGCAGCTCCCACCGGACAGGGCCAAATGAGCAGTTCTTC,CASSSHRTGPNEQFF,TRBV7-4,TRBJ2-1,TRBD1,once,15
TGTGCCAGCAGTACCCGGACAGGGGGCTCGAACTATGGCTACACCTTC,CASSTRTGGSNYGYTF,TRBV27,TRBJ1-2,TRBD1,NA,16
TGTGCCAGCAGATATAGAAGGGAGAGGGAGCTGTTTTTT,CASRYRRERELFF,TRBV28,TRBJ2-2,NA,once,13
TGTGCCAGCCACCCCGGGGGGCGAATTAGTAAGGGCATTCAGTACTTC,CASHPGGRISKGIQYF,TRBV11-2,TRBJ2-4,NA,NA,16
TGCAGCGTTGAAGATAGTAGCGGGAGGTGGTTTACGCAGTATTTT,CSVEDSSGRWFTQYF,TRBV29-1,TRBJ2-3,TRBD2,NA,15
TGTGCCAGCAGTCGCCGGGACACGGAAACGAGGGCGCAGTATTTT,CASSRRDTETRAQYF,TRBV6-5,TRBJ2-3,NA,NA,15
TGTGCCAGCGAGCTCGATGTCTCCGAGCAGTACTTC,CASELDVSEQYF,TRBV5-8,TRBJ2-7,NA,NA,12
TGTGCCACCAGCAAAGGACAGAGAGGCTACACCTTC,CATSKGQRGYTF,TRBV15,TRBJ1-2,NA,NA,12
TGTGCCGGCAGCCAAGATGTTGGCAGATACTATGGCTACACCTTC,CAGSQDVGRYYGYTF,TRBV4-2,TRBJ1-2,NA,once,15
TGTGCCTCCAGACTAAGCGTAGGAGGCTCCTACGAGCAGTACTTC,CASRLSVGGSYEQYF,TRBV13,TRBJ2-7,NA,once,15
TGTGCCAGCAGTGACGAGACAGGGGGCTACACAGATACGCAGTATTTT,CASSDETGGYTDTQYF,TRBV6-4,TRBJ2-3,TRBD1,once,16
TGCAGTGCTAGAAGCCAGCACACTGAAGCTTTCTTT,CSARSQHTEAFF,TRBV20-1,TRBJ1-1,NA,NA,12
TGCAGTGTTGAGGGGGGCGAGGGGGCAACCTACAATGAGCAGTACTTC,CSVEGGEGATYNEQYF,TRBV29-1,TRBJ2-7,NA,NA,16
TGCAGTGCTAGAGAGGGGGGACCCAATTGGGCCCTCCACTTT,CSAREGGPNWALHF,TRBV20-1,TRBJ1-6,NA,NA,14
TGTGCCAGCAGCTTAGGTGGCAAGAACACTGAAGCTTTCTTT,CASSLGGKNTEAFF,TRBV7-9,TRBJ1-1,NA,NA,14
TGTGCCAGCAGAGGGCCTTCCGGCGGCTACACCTTC,CASRGPSGGYTF,TRBV6-5,TRBJ1-2,NA,NA,12
TGTGCCAGCTCACCCCTGGTGGCAGGGGGCCATCACGAGCAGTACTTC,CASSPLVAGGHHEQYF,TRBV18,TRBJ2-7,TRBD1,NA,16
TGCGCCAGCAGTGAGGGGGTGGGAGGCACCTACGAGCAGTACTTC,CASSEGVGGTYEQYF,TRBV10-2,TRBJ2-7,NA,NA,15
TGCGCCAGCAGCCAAGGCGCCCAACCCTACGAGCAGTACTTC,CASSQGAQPYEQYF,TRBV4-3,TRBJ2-7,NA,NA,14
TGCGCCAGCAGCCAACTGGACAGGGGAACTGAGCAGTTCTTC,CASSQLDRGTEQFF,TRBV4-3,TRBJ2-1,TRBD1,few,14
TGCGCCAGCAGCGTCGGACTAGCGGGAGAAGAGACCCAGTACTTC,CASSVGLAGEETQYF,TRBV5-1,TRBJ2-5,TRBD2,NA,15
TGCGCCAGCAGCCAAGAGAACGGGGGCGGATATGGCTACACCTTC,CASSQENGGGYGYTF,TRBV4-1,TRBJ1-2,NA,once,15